The present T cell receptor beta chain was sequenced within a study of long-term antiretroviral therapy in people with HIV. This was the immunoSEQ v3.0 assay at survey level. The data were produced by immunoSEQ multiplex PCR, yet TCRdb's version contains in-frame clones alone and is incomplete. The repertoire has around 20,000 clones, 70% to 85% of them found once; the top ten carry 4% to 6%. The germline V gene encodes CDR1 KGHSH and CDR2 LQKENI. The CDR3 sequence is 14 residues long. The germline V and J ends were trimmed by 2 bases and 3 bases, with 8 bases remaining between them. The source was unsorted PBMCs, collected 0.5 years after starting antiretroviral therapy. This clonotype was obtained from a man between 18 and 29 years old with HIV. The chain has TRBV18 and TRBJ1-3, with D tentatively TRBD1 (6 bases). CDR3 DNA sequence: TGTGCCAGCTCACCAGGGACATTTGGAAACACCATATATTTT. It yields the protein CASSPGTFGNTIYF.